Each of the 23 T cell receptor beta chains below was sequenced from the same sample in a study of T-cell memory formation after mild COVID-19. TCRdb fed the 5' RACE reads into MiXCR, producing one record per CDR3 protein. The sample has roughly 200,000 distinct CDR3 sequences, around a fifth seen once. The sample consisted of PBMCs or a T cell subset sorted from them (not recorded which). These receptors were collected from an adult woman who had mild COVID-19 (a few samples of this study predate the infection). Cell type and time point are not known.

This clonotype was counted only a few times. V and J are TRBV9 and TRBJ2-5; perhaps TRBD2 as D (5 bases). Deletions cut 3 bases from V and 3 bases from J, with 21 bases between. The CDR3 is made up of 17 amino acids. CDR1 is SGDLS and CDR2 is YYNGEE in the germline V gene. The CDR3 protein is CASSGALRPAGEETQYF. CDR3 DNA: TGTGCCAGCAGCGGAGCCCTCCGCCCCGCGGGTGAAGAGACCCAGTACTTC.

CDR3 in amino acids: CASSPRNHEQFF. CDR3 DNA: TGTGCCAGCAGTCCTCGGAACCATGAGCAGTTCTTC. The rearrangement uses TRBV6-2 or TRBV6-3 and TRBJ2-1; no definite D call. V lost 5 bases, J lost 8 bases, and 10 bases lay in between. In germline, CDR1 is MNHEY, CDR2 SVGEGT. The CDR3 extends over 12 amino acids.

This rearrangement joins TRBV5-6 to TRBJ2-7, with 10 nucleotides matching TRBD1. With 4 bases clipped from V and 5 bases from J, the junction kept 6 bases outside the gene matches. The length of the CDR3 is 14 residues. Germline CDR1 and CDR2: SGHDT and YYEEEE. CDR3 bases: TGTGCCAGCAGCCCGGGACAGGGGTGGCACGAGCAGTACTTC. It yields the protein CASSPGQGWHEQYF. The variable domain in full, completed from reference TRBV5-6 and TRBJ2-7, reads DAGVTQSPTHLIKTRGQQVTLRCSPKSGHDTVSWYQQALGQGPQFIFQYYEEEERQRGNFPDRFSGHQFPNYSSELNVNALLLGDSALYLCASSPGQGWHEQYFGPGTRLTVT.

In its sample, this clonotype was seen a few times. This chain joins TRBV7-2 and TRBJ2-7; possibly TRBD2 for D (6 bases). The CDR3 consists of 14 residues. Trimming shortened V by 4 bases and J by 2 bases, and 12 bases separated the two germline ends. Germline V gene lookup returns CDR1 SGHTA and CDR2 FQGNSA. The CDR3: CASSSRWGAYEQYF. DNA of the CDR3: TGTGCCAGCAGCTCCCGATGGGGGGCCTACGAGCAGTACTTC.

The V gene is TRBV5-1, the J gene TRBJ1-1; D remains ambiguous. Germline V lookup: CDR1 SGHRS, CDR2 YFSETQ. The CDR3 is 15 residues long. V was cut by 1 base and J by 4 bases, with 14 bases left in between. The DNA for the CDR3 is TGCGCCAGCAGCTTGAGTTCCGGGTTGGGCACTGAAGCTTTCTTT. Amino acids: CASSLSSGLGTEAFF.

The CDR3 DNA follows: TGCAGCGCCCAACAGGGCAATGAGCAGTTCTTC. Its protein is CSAQQGNEQFF. The V call is TRBV29-1, the J call TRBJ2-1; tentatively, D is TRBD1 (6 bases). V was cut by 7 bases and J by 6 bases, with 10 bases left in between. CDR1 is SQVTM and CDR2 is ANQGSEA in the germline V gene. The length of the CDR3 is 11 residues.

The sample holds one count of this clonotype. The V call is TRBV7-2, the J call TRBJ2-1; TRBD1 matches at 8 bases. Germline CDR1 SGHTA, CDR2 FQGNSA. The CDR3 has 14 amino acids. With V trimmed by 5 bases and J by 5 bases, 5 bases remained unmatched. The CDR3, as DNA: TGTGCCAGCAGCCTATGGGACAGGAACAATGAGCAGTTCTTC. Translated: CASSLWDRNNEQFF.

This clonotype was found a few times. The V call is TRBV7-6, the J call TRBJ1-1, with D perhaps TRBD1 (5 bases). Deletions cut 3 bases from V and 5 bases from J, with 10 bases between. Germline loops: CDR1 SGHVS, CDR2 FNYEAQ. The CDR3 consists of 13 residues. The CDR3 spells CASSFGAGTEAFF. CDR3 in DNA: TGTGCCAGCAGCTTTGGGGCAGGTACTGAAGCTTTCTTT.

The table lists this clonotype with a few counts. V and J are TRBV4-1 and TRBJ1-2, with 9 bases fitting TRBD1. After removal of 4 bases from V and 4 bases from J, the junction contained 10 bases not matched to a gene. The CDR3 loop spans 16 amino acids. Germline V gives CDR1 MGHRA, CDR2 YSYEKL. The CDR3 is CASSPGQGEGLYGYTF. Here the CDR3 DNA reads TGCGCCAGCAGCCCGGGACAGGGCGAGGGCCTCTATGGCTACACCTTC.

This clonotype has at least ten counts. The chain employs TRBV12-3 or TRBV12-4 and TRBJ2-1; D is possibly TRBD1 (6 bases). This CDR3 region has 13 residues. V was clipped by 5 bases and J by 6 bases, with 11 bases between them. The CDR3 DNA sequence: TGTGCCAGCAGTCCCCAGGGGTTCAATGAGCAGTTCTTC. Translated, it gives CASSPQGFNEQFF.

The chain couples TRBV6-5 to TRBJ1-1, with 9 bases fitting TRBD1. Per the germline V gene, CDR1 is MNHEY and CDR2 is SVGAGI. V shed 6 bases and J 3 bases; nucleotides not matched to a gene: 5. The CDR3 consists of 14 residues. In DNA, the CDR3 is TGTGCCAGCAGACGACAGGGGGTCCACACTGAAGCTTTCTTT. This translates into CASRRQGVHTEAFF.

The chain recombines TRBV18 with TRBJ1-1; TRBD1 might be the D (6 bases). V was clipped by 3 bases and J by 2 bases, with 13 bases between them. Per the germline V gene, CDR1 is KGHSH and CDR2 is LQKENI. The CDR3 extends over 15 amino acids. This chain's CDR3 is CASSPGAWANTEAFF. The CDR3 nucleotides read TGTGCCAGCTCACCGGGGGCCTGGGCCAACACTGAAGCTTTCTTT.

The chain uses TRBV7-9 and TRBJ2-5; no clear D. From germline, CDR1 is SEHNR and CDR2 FQNEAQ (reference sequence). Trimming removed 0 bases from V and 3 bases from J, with 8 bases in between. This CDR3 spans 14 amino acids. CDR3 DNA: TGTGCCAGCAGCTTAGCGTGGACGGAAGAGACCCAGTACTTC. This codes for CASSLAWTEETQYF. The full variable domain, completed using reference TRBV7-9 and TRBJ2-5, is DTGVSQNPRHKITKRGQNVTFRCDPISEHNRLYWYRQTLGQGPEFLTYFQNEAQLEKSRLLSDRFSAERPKGSFSTLEIQRTEQGDSAMYLCASSLAWTEETQYFGPGTRLLVL.

This clonotype occurred a few times. At one end the junction does not follow the germline gene, possibly because of a read error. V is TRBV9 and J is TRBJ2-3, with TRBD1 as a possible D gene (6 bases). Germline-derived CDR1 and CDR2 are SGDLS and YYNGEE. The CDR3 extends over 13 amino acids. The CDR3 coding sequence is TGTGCCAGCAGCGGAAGATCGGGACACCCGCAATATTTT. Translating it yields CASSGRSGHPQYF.

The chain has TRBV7-3 and TRBJ2-3; 15 bases agree with TRBD2. Germline CDR1 is SGHTA and CDR2 is FQGTGA. This CDR3 has 16 residues. J was trimmed by 6 bases and V by 5 bases; bases with no gene match: 6. The CDR3 reads CASSALGLAGGDTQYF. The CDR3 DNA is TGTGCCAGCAGCGCACTAGGACTAGCGGGAGGGGATACGCAGTATTTT.

This clonotype was counted a single time. CDR3 in DNA: TGTGCCAGCAGTGAAGGTAGCGGGAGTGGGACCCAGTACTTC. This translates into CASSEGSGSGTQYF. The chain combines TRBV6-4 with TRBJ2-5; 9 bases are shared with TRBD2. V gave up 3 bases and J gave up 7 bases; unmatched junction bases: 6. The germline gives CDR1 MRHNA, CDR2 SNTAGT. This CDR3 is 14 amino acids long.

The chain carries TRBV12-5 and TRBJ2-2; D could derive from TRBD1 or TRBD2 (5 bases each). V gave up 5 bases and J gave up 5 bases, with 9 bases separating them. The CDR3 sequence is 13 residues long. In germline, CDR1 is LGHNT, CDR2 FRNRAP. The CDR3: CASGLRETGELFF. Written as DNA, the CDR3 is TGTGCTAGTGGTCTCAGGGAGACCGGGGAGCTGTTTTTT. Combining the CDR3 with reference TRBV12-5 and TRBJ2-2 gives the whole variable domain DARVTQTPRHKVTEMGQEVTMRCQPILGHNTVFWYRQTMMQGLELLAYFRNRAPLDDSGMPKDRFSAEMPDATLATLKIQPSEPRDSAVYFCASGLRETGELFFGEGSRLTVL.

This rearrangement joins TRBV7-9 to TRBJ2-7; D unresolved. CDR3 size: 13 residues. Germline V CDR1 and CDR2: SEHNR, FQNEAQ (reference sequence). Trimming took 4 bases from V and 3 from J, leaving 10 bases between them. As DNA, the CDR3 is TGTGCCAGCAGCTCCCCAGGTGTCTACGAGCAGTACTTC. It encodes CASSSPGVYEQYF.

This chain links TRBV20-1 with TRBJ1-2; possibly TRBD1 for D (6 bases). Germline V gene sequence: CDR1 DFQATT, CDR2 SNEGSKA (reference sequence). The CDR3 loop spans 13 amino acids. The CDR3 protein is CSIKVGGLDGYTF. In nucleotides, the CDR3 is TGCAGCATAAAAGTGGGGGGCTTGGATGGCTACACCTTC.

This clonotype was seen a few times. This chain links TRBV12-3 or TRBV12-4 with TRBJ2-3; D may be TRBD1 or TRBD2 (5 bases each). V was trimmed by 7 bases and J by 6 bases, leaving 11 bases between them. The CDR3 loop spans 12 amino acids. The CDR3 DNA follows: TGTGCCAGCACCCCAGAGGGGGATACGCAGTATTTT. Its translation: CASTPEGDTQYF.

V gene TRBV7-9 combines with J gene TRBJ2-7, with a possible D match to TRBD1 (6 bases). Germline V gene data show CDR1 as SEHNR and CDR2 as FQNEAQ (reference sequence). This CDR3 is 12 amino acids long. The ends were cut back, 2 bases at V and 7 bases at J, with 9 bases in the middle. CDR3 in DNA: TGTGCCAGCAGCTTATTCAGGGGAGAGCAGTACTTC. Residues: CASSLFRGEQYF.

This clonotype came up a few times. The chain joins TRBV7-2 to TRBJ1-1; no definite D call. The CDR3 loop spans 12 amino acids. Germline values: CDR1 SGHTA, CDR2 FQGNSA. Between the trimmed V and J ends, which lost 4 bases and 4 bases, there was a span of 7 bases. In DNA form, the CDR3 reads TGTGCCAGCAGCTCATTTACCACTGAAGCTTTCTTT. As protein: CASSSFTTEAFF.

V usage is TRBV6-5 and J usage is TRBJ2-3; TRBD2 is a possible D gene (7 bases). This CDR3 has 17 residues. Germline CDR1 is MNHEY and CDR2 is SVGAGI. V lost 7 bases and J lost 0, with 20 bases in between. CDR3 sequence reads: CASTPFRRGGSTDTQYF. The CDR3 nucleotides read TGTGCCAGCACCCCCTTCCGGAGGGGGGGAAGCACAGATACGCAGTATTTT.